This T cell receptor (beta chain) was identified in a study of blood T cell repertoires in COVID-19. In germline, CDR1 is KGHSH, CDR2 LQKENI. This CDR3 has 13 amino acids. V was pared by 2 bases and J by 4 bases, with 9 bases between. Produced via immunoSEQ multiplex PCR; TCRdb's table is partial and in-frame only. The sample contains fewer than 500,000 clones, roughly 88% of which appear only once. This clonotype was sampled from a woman aged 30 to 39 with active or convalescent COVID-19. Material for sequencing was peripheral blood. V gene TRBV18 combines with J gene TRBJ2-7, with D possibly TRBD1 on 5 matching bases. CDR3: CASSPTTAYEQYF. Written as DNA, the CDR3 is TGTGCCAGCTCACCAACGACAGCTTACGAGCAGTACTTC.